This T cell receptor (beta chain) was recorded in a study of cytomegalovirus exposure and HLA in healthy donors. Primers for the PCR totalled 60 Vbeta and 13 Jbeta. Profiling relied on immunoSEQ multiplex PCR, and the TCRdb table lists in-frame clones only, not all of them. The data contain roughly 230,000 clones, around 80% of them seen just once; the ten biggest clones take up about 0.47%. Trimming stripped 0 bases from V and 4 bases from J, with 8 bases between. The length of the CDR3 is 15 residues. Germline loops: CDR1 SGHNT, CDR2 YYREEE (reference sequence). The receptor's source is a boy between 10 and 17 years old in good health and CMV-seronegative. The chain recombines TRBV5-4 with TRBJ1-6; D is undetermined. Specimen: PBMCs. CDR3 sequence (DNA): TGTGCCAGCAGCTTGGATGGGAGTTATAATTCACCCCTCCACTTT. Amino acids: CASSLDGSYNSPLHF. Full variable domain (outside the CDR3, taken from reference TRBV5-4 and TRBJ1-6): ETGVTQSPTHLIKTRGQQVTLRCSSQSGHNTVSWYQQALGQGPQFIFQYYREEENGRGNFPPRFSGLQFPNYSSELNVNALELDDSALYLCASSLDGSYNSPLHFGNGTRLTVT.